Presented here are 32 T cell receptor beta chains from one specimen sequenced in a study of tumor-infiltrating lymphocytes in primary liver carcinoma. TCR beta cDNA was prepared out of 500 ng total RNA by means of a constant-region primer. Slightly modified ARM-PCR with three nested multiplex PCR rounds yielded TCR beta libraries. TRBV1-TRBV30 forward and Cbeta reverse primers drove the first two roughly 10-cycle rounds. TCRdb analysed the multiplex PCR reads with MiXCR anew, one entry per CDR3 protein. The sample lists 300,000 to 400,000 distinct CDR3 sequences; roughly 61% were seen once. Germline DNA was also extracted, with blood RNA taken from unsorted whole blood. The sequencing sample was made of peripheral blood. The receptor source for this set is a man in his forties or fifties with primary liver carcinoma and hepatitis B virus infection.

This clonotype was seen ten or more times. J is TRBJ2-3 and V is TRBV4-2; 11 nucleotides agree with TRBD2. Trimming at V came to 2 bases and at J to 0 bases, leaving 4 bases not matched to a gene. Germline-derived CDR1 and CDR2 are LGHNA and YNFKEQ. The CDR3 has 17 residues. DNA of the CDR3: TGTGCCAGCAGCCAAAATAGCGGGAGGGGTAGCACAGATACGCAGTATTTT. Amino acids: CASSQNSGRGSTDTQYF.

This clonotype was detected many times. The CDR3 nucleotides read TGCGCCAGCAGCCAAGCCGGGACAGGGGGGGATACGCAGTATTTT. The encoded protein is CASSQAGTGGDTQYF. V and J are TRBV4-1 and TRBJ2-3, with TRBD1 identical over 11 bases. V trimming: 1 base; J trimming: 6 bases; junction bases outside the gene matches: 3. This CDR3 has 15 residues. CDR1 MGHRA and CDR2 YSYEKL come from the germline V gene.

This clonotype was seen only once. This may stem from a read error, because a much larger clone lies one nucleotide away. The conserved phenylalanine or tryptophan is not found at the CDR3 terminus, so this likely reflects a read error. This sequence joins TRBV28 and TRBJ2-1, with 9 positions matching TRBD2. V lost 6 bases to trimming and J lost 3 bases; unmatched junction nucleotides: 3. CDR1 and CDR2 (germline): MDHEN, SYDVKM. The CDR3 is made up of 14 amino acids. The CDR3 coding sequence is TGTGCCAGCAGGGATAGCGGGGGCTACAATGAGCAGTTCTTA. Translation: CASRDSGGYNEQFL.

The chain uses TRBV5-1 and TRBJ2-7, with 8 bases fitting TRBD1. The germline gives CDR1 SGHRS, CDR2 YFSETQ. The length of the CDR3 is 16 residues. With 4 bases clipped from V and 3 bases from J, the junction kept 12 bases outside the gene matches. CDR3 amino acids: CASSPLGHRGNYEQYF. Written as DNA, the CDR3 is TGCGCCAGCAGCCCTCTTGGTCACAGGGGGAACTACGAGCAGTACTTC.

This clonotype appeared once. The junction does not match germline at one end; this may be a read error. The CDR3: CSSSVRQGLYNSLLHF. In DNA form, the CDR3 reads TGTTCCAGCAGCGTCAGGCAGGGACTATATAATTCACTCCTCCACTTT. This sequence joins TRBV12-3 or TRBV12-4 and TRBJ1-6; D might be TRBD1 (5 bases). The CDR3 runs to 16 residues.

Turning to this clonotype: The conserved phenylalanine or tryptophan normally closing the CDR3 is absent here, so this likely arose from a read error. CDR3 loop: CASSEPGSSNEKLFL. The CDR3 coding sequence is TGTGCCAGCAGTGAACCGGGGAGCTCTAATGAAAAACTGTTTTTA. The V gene is TRBV6-1, the J gene TRBJ1-4, with unresolved D. V lost 2 bases and J lost 3, with 10 bases in between. Germline CDR1 is MNHNS and CDR2 is SASEGT. This CDR3 spans 15 amino acids.

A word on this clonotype: A much larger clonotype is one base distant, so this may be a read error. Because the CDR3 is missing its conserved closing phenylalanine or tryptophan, this is likely a read error. This CDR3 reads CASSLGTSGSYEQYS. The CDR3 DNA follows: TGTGCCAGCAGCTTGGGGACTAGCGGATCCTACGAGCAGTACTCC. This chain links TRBV5-6 with TRBJ2-7; 10 bases fit TRBD2. V gave up 0 bases and J gave up 1 base; unmatched junction bases: 1. The CDR3 extends over 15 amino acids. The germline gives CDR1 SGHDT, CDR2 YYEEEE.

The chain couples TRBV6-5 to TRBJ1-5, with D perhaps matching TRBD1 (6 bases). In germline, CDR1 is MNHEY, CDR2 SVGAGI. V was cut by 6 bases and J by 2 bases, with 11 bases left in between. This CDR3 comprises 14 residues. DNA for the CDR3: TGTGCCAGCAGAGGGGGGGTTCGCAATCAGCCCCAGCATTTT. Translating gives CASRGGVRNQPQHF.

The chain recombines TRBV6-2 or TRBV6-3 with TRBJ2-5; D not resolved. Germline CDR1 reads MNHEY; CDR2 reads SVGEGT. The CDR3 totals 15 residues. V was cut by 3 bases and J by 5 bases, with 16 bases left in between. The CDR3 DNA sequence: TGTGCCAGCAGTTATGTACCGGGTCCGGAGGAGACCCAGTACTTC. Translation gives CASSYVPGPEETQYF.

A remark on this clonotype: A read error may be the cause here, since a much bigger clone is one base away. The chain couples TRBV6-1 to TRBJ2-3; 8 bases are shared with TRBD1. The germline CDR1 and CDR2 sequences are MNHNS and SASEGT. J was trimmed by 5 bases and V by 7 bases; bases with no gene match: 14. CDR3 length equals 16 residues. The CDR3: CASTSGTGFPRDTQYF. The CDR3 DNA follows: TGTGCCAGCACTTCCGGGACAGGCTTTCCGAGAGATACGCAGTATTTT.

Points on this clonotype: A read error may be the cause here, since a much bigger clone is one base away. The rearrangement joins TRBV5-5 to TRBJ2-1, with 7 bases lining up with TRBD2. The V gene end was trimmed by 0 bases and the J gene end by 0 bases; junction bases not matched to a gene: 6. Germline CDR1 SGHKS, CDR2 YYEKEE (reference sequence). The CDR3 has 17 amino acids. CDR3 coding DNA: TGTGCCAGCAGCTTGGTCGGAGCGGGATGCTCCTACAATGAGCAGTTCTTC. Translated, it gives CASSLVGAGCSYNEQFF. Drawing the rest from reference TRBV5-5 and TRBJ2-1, the complete variable domain is DAGVTQSPTHLIKTRGQQVTLRCSPISGHKSVSWYQQVLGQGPQFIFQYYEKEERGRGNFPDRFSARQFPNYSSELNVNALLLGDSALYLCASSLVGAGCSYNEQFFGPGTRLTVL.

The chain recombines TRBV30 with TRBJ2-3, with TRBD1 matching over 7 bases. The CDR3 consists of 15 residues. Germline values: CDR1 GTSNPN, CDR2 SVGIG (reference sequence). With V trimmed by 0 bases and J by 2 bases, 5 bases remained unmatched. The CDR3 DNA follows: TGTGCCTGGAGTGTATTGGGACAGTTCACAGATACGCAGTATTTT. Residues: CAWSVLGQFTDTQYF.

There are many counts of this clonotype. The chain employs TRBV6-5 and TRBJ2-6; D gene unclear. Looked up from germline, CDR1 is MNHEY and CDR2 is SVGAGI. The CDR3 is made up of 14 amino acids. The V and J ends lost 8 bases and 0 bases respectively, with 8 bases between them. In DNA form, the CDR3 reads TGTGCCAGCCAAGTAGTCTCTGGGGCCAACGTCCTGACTTTC. This encodes CASQVVSGANVLTF.

In this sample, this clonotype turned up many times. The V call is TRBV12-3 or TRBV12-4, the J call TRBJ1-1; 7 nucleotides align to TRBD1. The CDR3 runs to 13 residues. V lost 8 bases to trimming and J lost 5 bases; unmatched junction nucleotides: 8. This CDR3 is CASHSTGKTEAFF. The CDR3 nucleotides read TGTGCCAGCCATTCGACAGGGAAGACTGAAGCTTTCTTT.

Points on this clonotype: It is unclear where the CDR3 begins or ends on the DNA, so no DNA is shown, and the CDR3 is as TCRdb lists it. The chain carries TRBV11-1 and TRBJ2-7; the listed D gene, TRBD2, was not tested against the DNA. Germline CDR1 and CDR2: SGHAT and FQDESV (reference sequence). The CDR3 is 15 residues long, ends included. The CDR3 loop is CACSLAGNYRCEQYF.

Many counts were recorded for this clonotype. This chain links TRBV10-3 with TRBJ1-5, with 9 bases aligning to TRBD1. The CDR3 length is 14 residues. Germline loops: CDR1 ENHRY, CDR2 SYGVKD. V was clipped by 5 bases and J by 6 bases; unmatched bases: 5. For the CDR3, the DNA is TGTGCCATCAGTTCGGGACAGGGAAGTCAGCCCCAGCATTTT. Translation gives CAISSGQGSQPQHF.

The chain links TRBV6-2 or TRBV6-3 to TRBJ2-1; D gene ambiguous. CDR1 is MNHEY, CDR2 SVGEGT, per germline. V lost 8 bases and J 3 bases, leaving 20 bases between the germline ends. This CDR3 spans 16 amino acids. CDR3 sequence: CASLGHRLNLYNEQFF. DNA of the CDR3: TGTGCCAGCTTAGGCCACCGCTTAAACCTCTACAATGAGCAGTTCTTC.

Comment on this clonotype: Relative to the germline gene, one junction end is altered; a read error may explain this. The chain is built from TRBV11-2 and TRBJ2-7, with 9 bases aligning to TRBD1. The germline gives CDR1 SGHAT, CDR2 FQNNGV. The CDR3 has 15 residues. This CDR3 is CVSRQGTGRTYEQYF. CDR3 nucleotides: TGTGTCAGCAGGCAAGGGACAGGGAGAACCTACGAGCAATACTTC.

V gene TRBV4-1 combines with J gene TRBJ2-7; D remains unclear. CDR3 size: 14 residues. The germline V gene encodes CDR1 MGHRA and CDR2 YSYEKL. The V and J ends lost 5 bases and 2 bases respectively, with 13 bases between them. CDR3 sequence: CASSIHRAPYEQYF. The CDR3 region has the DNA TGCGCCAGCAGCATACACCGGGCCCCCTACGAGCAGTACTTC.

In the case of this clonotype: A much larger clone differs by one base, so this may be a read error. The chain combines TRBV6-1 with TRBJ2-1; 7 bases align to TRBD2. Germline V CDR1 and CDR2: MNHNS, SASEGT. After removal of 5 bases from V and 4 bases from J, the junction contained 5 bases not matched to a gene. The CDR3 consists of 14 residues. Here the CDR3 reads CASSTWEGYNEQFF. The CDR3 coding sequence is TGTGCCAGCAGTACGTGGGAGGGATACAATGAGCAGTTCTTC.

This clonotype came up many times. The rearrangement joins TRBV29-1 to TRBJ1-2; 9 bases line up with TRBD1. Trimming cost V 7 bases and J 5 bases; bases outside gene matches: 5. The CDR3 length is 12 residues. Germline V CDR1 and CDR2: SQVTM, ANQGSEA. The CDR3 spells CSAVGTGYGYTF. As DNA, the CDR3 is TGCAGCGCCGTGGGGACAGGGTATGGCTACACCTTC.

By share of the sample, this clonotype is medium-sized. The chain has TRBV11-2 and TRBJ2-5; D remains ambiguous. The CDR3 length is 14 residues. Germline-derived CDR1 and CDR2 are SGHAT and FQNNGV. V shed 0 bases and J shed 3 bases, with 8 bases lying between them. CDR3 sequence (DNA): TGTGCCAGCAGCTTAGATCGTGGTAAAGAGACCCAGTACTTC. Residues: CASSLDRGKETQYF.

J is TRBJ2-4 and V is TRBV6-2 or TRBV6-3; 13 positions match TRBD2. Trimming cost V 6 bases and J 0 bases; bases outside gene matches: 14. The CDR3 is 20 amino acids. Germline V gives CDR1 MNHEY, CDR2 SVGEGT. CDR3 coding DNA: TGTGCCAGCAGGGGGCTCCCCGGGACTAGCGGGACCCTAGCCAAAAACATTCAGTACTTC. Amino acid sequence: CASRGLPGTSGTLAKNIQYF.

To note about this clonotype: Mismatch with germline at one junction end may stem from a read error. The V gene is TRBV11-2, the J gene TRBJ1-1; D is unresolved. The CDR3 totals 14 residues. Germline assignment: CDR1 SGHAT and CDR2 FQNNGV. The CDR3 is CVSSPIKKPTETFF. DNA for the CDR3: TGTGTCAGCAGCCCCATCAAGAAGCCCACTGAAACTTTCTTT.

To note about this clonotype: An end of the junction does not agree with germline; a read error may underlie this. This chain joins TRBV11-2 and TRBJ2-7, with a tentative D call TRBD2 (6 bases). This CDR3 region has 14 residues. Germline V CDR1 and CDR2: SGHAT, FQNNGV. CDR3 in DNA: TGTGCCAGCAGCTTAGCGGGGGACGCTTACGAGCAGTGCTTC. It is translated as CASSLAGDAYEQCF.

Ten or more counts support this clonotype. V is TRBV12-3 or TRBV12-4 and J is TRBJ2-3, with D unclear. CDR3 length equals 14 residues. Trimming took off 3 bases at V and 7 bases at J, with 14 bases between the two ends. In nucleotides, the CDR3 is TGTGCCAGCAGTTTGAAGGCCCTGGGAAATACGCAGTATTTT. Its translation: CASSLKALGNTQYF.

Note on this clonotype: This could be a read error, since a much larger clone is one nucleotide away. V usage is TRBV6-2 or TRBV6-3 and J usage is TRBJ2-5; TRBD1 agrees at 7 bases. The CDR3 has 16 amino acids. Per the germline V gene, CDR1 is MNHEY and CDR2 is SVGEGT. CDR3 region: CASSLLGTVVVETHYF. CDR3 sequence (DNA): TGTGCCAGCAGCCTCCTTGGGACAGTCGTTGTGGAGACCCATTACTTC.

This clonotype was observed a few times. It may be a read error: a sequence one base away is much more abundant. V and J are TRBV10-3 and TRBJ2-5; TRBD1 matches 7 bases. CDR3 length: 12 residues. The germline CDR1 and CDR2 sequences are ENHRY and SYGVKD. The CDR3 DNA reads TGTACCATCGGGACAGCAAGTGAGACCCAGTACTTC. Translated, it gives CTIGTASETQYF.

This sequence joins TRBV20-1 and TRBJ2-1, with no clear D. Trimming left V 3 bases short and J 10 bases short, with 7 bases between. Germline lookup yields CDR1 DFQATT and CDR2 SNEGSKA (reference sequence). This CDR3 comprises 10 residues. In DNA, the CDR3 is TGCAGTGCTAGTAGGTTCGAGCAGTTCTTC. It is translated as CSASRFEQFF.

The genes are TRBV11-3 and TRBJ2-5; D ambiguous. This CDR3 contains 16 residues. The germline V gene encodes CDR1 SGHNT and CDR2 YENEEA. V dropped 1 base and J dropped 11 bases, with 23 bases sitting between them. The CDR3 region is CASSLADSSSYNEQYF. CDR3 coding DNA: TGTGCCAGCAGCTTAGCCGACTCAAGCTCCTACAATGAGCAGTACTTC.

As to this clonotype: Sequence at one end of the junction differs from germline and may be a read error. The gene calls are TRBV6-2 or TRBV6-3 and TRBJ2-5; no firm D call. This CDR3 is built from 17 residues. Germline loops: CDR1 MNHEY, CDR2 SVGEGT. CDR3 coding DNA: TGTGCCAACAGTCCTGGACGGGTGCTTGGAGCCTCAGAGACCCAGTACTTC. It codes for CANSPGRVLGASETQYF.

As to this clonotype: This may stem from a read error, because a much larger clone lies one nucleotide away. This chain uses TRBV4-1 with TRBJ2-7; D perhaps matches TRBD2 (6 bases). Germline values: CDR1 MGHRA, CDR2 YSYEKL. The CDR3 contains 13 residues. The CDR3 reads CASSQGGGYEHYF. Here the CDR3 DNA reads TGCGCCAGCAGCCAAGGGGGAGGCTACGAGCATTACTTC.